A single sample is the source of the 9 T cell receptor beta chains below, sequenced in a study of T cell repertoires in cytomegalovirus infection. Their recognized antigens are unknown. TCRdb re-called the reads through MiXCR, storing one row per CDR3 protein. Counted here are roughly 46,000 distinct CDR3 sequences, 20% to 25% occurring once; the ten biggest clones make up around 18%. The source material was PBMCs, sequenced either directly or after in vitro stimulation (not recorded which). These receptors all come from a human donor in good health (CMV status not recorded). Some clones in this sample may be carry-over from other donors' samples.

This chain uses TRBV28 with TRBJ1-4, with 11 bases fitting TRBD1. The CDR3 sequence is 13 residues long. Per germline, CDR1 MDHEN and CDR2 SYDVKM. Trimming removed 8 bases from V and 10 bases from J; junction bases left unmatched: 6. CDR3 nucleotide sequence: TGTGCCAGCGAGGGACAGGGGGTCGGAAAACTGTTTTTT. Protein: CASEGQGVGKLFF.

The rearrangement links TRBV19 to TRBJ2-3; D is perhaps TRBD2 (5 bases). Trimming took off 7 bases at V and 1 base at J, with 9 bases between the two ends. CDR3 length: 13 residues. Germline V CDR1 and CDR2: LNHDA, SQIVND (reference sequence). The CDR3 region has the DNA TGTGCCAGTAATGAGGGCCGCACAGATACGCAGTATTTT. Encoded protein: CASNEGRTDTQYF.

The chain carries TRBV14 and TRBJ2-2; D remains unclear. Trimming shortened V by 1 base and J by 4 bases, and 13 bases separated the two germline ends. Germline lookup yields CDR1 SGHDN and CDR2 FVKESK. This CDR3 contains 16 residues. CDR3 coding DNA: TGTGCCAGCAGCCAAGTGCTGGGGTCGAGCACCGGGGAGCTGTTTTTT. Its protein product is CASSQVLGSSTGELFF.

This chain links TRBV14 with TRBJ1-6, with D tentatively TRBD1 (5 bases). This CDR3 has 14 amino acids. V was clipped by 5 bases and J by 10 bases, with 15 bases between them. The germline V gene has CDR1 SGHDN and CDR2 FVKESK. In DNA, the CDR3 is TGTGCCAGCAGCTTCCGGGACGGTAGATCACCCCTCCACTTT. Protein sequence: CASSFRDGRSPLHF.

Judged by abundance, this clonotype is medium-sized. The J gene is TRBJ1-5, the V gene TRBV15; D perhaps matches TRBD1 (5 bases). CDR3 length: 12 residues. V shed 4 bases and J shed 6 bases, with 7 bases lying between them. Looked up from germline, CDR1 is LNHNV and CDR2 is YYDKDF (reference sequence). The CDR3 nucleotides are TGTGCCACCAGCAAAGGGGTTCAGCCCCAGCATTTT. Protein product: CATSKGVQPQHF.

This clonotype was counted at least ten times. The V and J genes are TRBV4-1 and TRBJ2-1; perhaps TRBD2 as D (6 bases). The CDR3 spans 14 residues. Germline assignment: CDR1 MGHRA and CDR2 YSYEKL. Trimming removed 5 bases from V and 6 bases from J, with 14 bases in between. CDR3 coding DNA: TGCGCCAGCAGCAGCTCGGGGGACCTCAATGAGCAGTTCTTC. Amino acid sequence: CASSSSGDLNEQFF.

This chain links TRBV7-8 with TRBJ2-7; no reliable D call. The length of the CDR3 is 13 residues. V dropped 4 bases and J dropped 2 bases, with 9 bases sitting between them. Germline CDR1 and CDR2: SGHVS and FQNEAQ. DNA of the CDR3: TGTGCCAGCAGCTCTCCGGGTCCCTACGAGCAGTACTTC. Its translation: CASSSPGPYEQYF.

This clonotype was recorded many times. The chain combines TRBV6-1 with TRBJ2-7; tentatively, D is TRBD2 (5 bases). V was cut by 3 bases and J by 8 bases, with 14 bases left in between. The CDR3 spans 13 residues. Per the germline V gene, CDR1 is MNHNS and CDR2 is SASEGT. This CDR3 reads CASSEDLREQQYF. CDR3 nucleotide sequence: TGTGCCAGCAGTGAGGATTTGAGGGAACAGCAGTACTTC.

This clonotype was detected ten times or more. V is TRBV7-8 and J is TRBJ1-1, with a tentative D call TRBD1 (6 bases). This CDR3 is 15 amino acids long. V lost 3 bases, J lost 4 bases, and 15 bases lay in between. The germline V gene has CDR1 SGHVS and CDR2 FQNEAQ. CDR3 protein: CASSLAGAPGTEAFF. In nucleotides, the CDR3 is TGTGCCAGCAGCTTGGCGGGGGCGCCGGGCACTGAAGCTTTCTTT.